This T cell receptor (beta chain) emerged from a study of T-cell reconstitution after alpha-beta-depleted transplantation in children. General observations from the study: After one year, T-cell counts and TCRbeta diversity mostly came from new T cells. TCRbeta diversity was high at day 60 in some patients (a result of surviving recipient T cells and thymic progenitors). Alpha-beta T cells present about two months after transplant were reported to originate from several hundred expanded graft clones.

The CDR3 contains 16 residues. Trimming removed 0 bases at V and 3 bases at J, with 14 bases between. Germline V gene data show CDR1 as MNHEY and CDR2 as SVGAGI. Preparation of the TCRbeta library used unique molecular identifiers. Each CDR3 protein is one row after TCRdb ran MiXCR on the PCR reads. Here the sample spans around 250,000 distinct CDR3 sequences, about 25% being singletons. Remarks on this clonotype: Its antigen is not identified.

Source: PBMCs, taken before TCRalphabeta/CD19-depleted stem cell transplant. The receptor's source is a girl aged 2-9 years with Fanconi anemia, due to receive a stem cell transplant. V usage is TRBV6-5 and J usage is TRBJ2-5, with no clear D. The chain's CDR3 is CASSYSPNSREETQYF. Written as DNA, the CDR3 is TGTGCCAGCAGTTACTCGCCGAACTCCCGAGAAGAGACCCAGTACTTC.